These 7 T cell receptor beta chains came from one sample sequenced in a study of shared clonotypes between healthy human individuals. Sequencing was performed with immunoSEQ multiplex PCR; in TCRdb, only in-frame clones are kept and a portion is missing. The table includes 2 million to 2.5 million clones, under 95% detected once. Sequencing was performed on naive CD4+ T cells from PBMCs. Subset: CD45RA+ positively selected. The receptors here all came from a young man in good health. Some clones in this sample may be carry-over from other donors' samples.

The rearrangement uses TRBV6-1 and TRBJ2-1, with D hard to call. The CDR3 totals 12 residues. Germline assignment: CDR1 MNHNS and CDR2 SASEGT. Trimming left V 0 bases short and J 13 bases short, with 10 bases between. CDR3 bases: TGTGCCAGCAGTGAAGCGGTCGGCAAACAGTTCTTC. Its protein product is CASSEAVGKQFF.

This chain links TRBV7-2 with TRBJ1-1; 7 bases map to TRBD1. J lost 5 bases, V lost 5 bases, and 11 bases had no gene match. The germline V gene encodes CDR1 SGHTA and CDR2 FQGNSA. The CDR3 has 15 amino acids. The CDR3, as DNA: TGTGCCAGCAGCCGAGGTAGGGGGCTGAGGACTGAAGCTTTCTTT. Encoded protein: CASSRGRGLRTEAFF.

V gene TRBV4-1 combines with J gene TRBJ1-4; D ambiguous. The CDR3 is 15 residues long. With 2 bases removed from V and 7 bases from J, the gap between germline ends came to 14 bases. Germline V gives CDR1 MGHRA, CDR2 YSYEKL. The CDR3, as DNA: TGCGCCAGCAGCCAAATCGGGATCCTGGGTGAAAAACTGTTTTTT. Its translation is CASSQIGILGEKLFF.

This clone was seen a single time. The rearrangement links TRBV5-1 to TRBJ1-2; the match to TRBD1 covers 10 bases. V was pared by 4 bases and J by 7 bases, with 4 bases of the junction left unmatched. From germline, CDR1 is SGHRS and CDR2 YFSETQ. This CDR3 is built from 13 residues. The CDR3 coding sequence is TGCGCCAGCAGCACCGGACAGGGGGTTGGCTACACCTTC. It translates to CASSTGQGVGYTF.

Comment on this clone: Distinct nucleotide sequences in the sample also encode this CDR3. J is TRBJ1-1 and V is TRBV2; D not resolved. Trimming stripped 8 bases from V and 0 bases from J, with 10 bases between. The CDR3 runs 13 residues. In germline, CDR1 is SNHLY, CDR2 FYNNEI. The CDR3 here is CASSGDLNTEAFF. The CDR3 nucleotides read TGTGCCAGCTCCGGCGATCTGAACACTGAAGCTTTCTTT.

The J gene is TRBJ2-2, the V gene TRBV7-3, with 9 bases aligning to TRBD1. The CDR3 is made up of 16 amino acids. V trimming: 5 bases; J trimming: 1 base; junction bases outside the gene matches: 5. Germline V lookup: CDR1 SGHTA, CDR2 FQGTGA. The CDR3, as DNA: TGTGCCAGCAGCCCCGGACAGGGGAGGAACACCGGGGAGCTGTTTTTT. Its translation is CASSPGQGRNTGELFF.

The chain joins TRBV30 to TRBJ1-3; D gene ambiguous. The CDR3 is made up of 10 amino acids. Germline lookup yields CDR1 GTSNPN and CDR2 SVGIG (reference sequence). CDR3 amino acids: CGASGNTIYF. CDR3 in DNA: TGTGGTGCCTCTGGAAACACCATATATTTT.